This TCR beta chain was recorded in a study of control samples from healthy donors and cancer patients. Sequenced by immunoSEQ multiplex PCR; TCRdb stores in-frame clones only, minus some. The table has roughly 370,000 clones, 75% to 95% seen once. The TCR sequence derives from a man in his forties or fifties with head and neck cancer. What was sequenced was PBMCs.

CDR3 loop: CAWMPGGETQYF. CDR3 nucleotide sequence: TGTGCCTGGATGCCAGGCGGAGAGACCCAGTACTTC. The chain couples TRBV30 to TRBJ2-5; unclear D gene. This CDR3 region has 12 residues. Between the trimmed V and J ends, which lost 4 bases and 4 bases, there was a span of 10 bases. Germline CDR1 is GTSNPN and CDR2 is SVGIG (reference sequence).